This TCR beta chain is from a study of T-cell reconstitution after alpha-beta-depleted transplantation in children. The V gene's germline CDR1 is MDHEN and CDR2 SYDVKM. V shed 2 bases and J shed 0 bases, with 11 bases lying between them. The CDR3 length is 15 residues. For TCRbeta, the library was prepared with unique molecular identifiers. One entry per CDR3 protein, called by TCRdb with MiXCR from the PCR reads. This sample has 300,000 to 400,000 distinct CDR3 sequences, with 15% to 20% found just once. The TCR was taken from a male patient between 2 and 10 years old who had a stem cell transplant for acute lymphoblastic leukemia, so the T cells may come from the graft donor. Sample: PBMCs, mostly from graft donor cells, taken 360 days after TCRalphabeta/CD19-depleted stem cell transplant. The V call is TRBV28, the J call TRBJ2-7, with D unclear. The CDR3 region is CASSLTPVSSYEQYF. The DNA for the CDR3 is TGTGCCAGCAGTTTAACGCCTGTGAGCTCCTACGAGCAGTACTTC.